These T cell receptor beta chains were read from a single sample in a study of blood T cell repertoires in COVID-19. TCRdb's table, derived via immunoSEQ multiplex PCR, lists solely in-frame clones and lacks some. The repertoire consists of fewer than 450,000 clones, with about 90% occurring once and the leading ten covering roughly 1%. Sequenced material: PBMCs or T cells enriched from blood (not recorded which). The source of these receptors is a young woman who had recovered from COVID-19. Each CDR3 is given with its conserved first and last residue. Each record gives: V gene, CDR3 length, J gene, clone size, D gene, CDR3 protein, CDR3 DNA. A D gene is named only where the DNA matches it firmly. The size field is filled for only some rows; it gives once, few, many or a size class.

V: TRBV15
length: 15
J: TRBJ2-7
size: .
D: TRBD2
CDR3: CATRQRGGRSYEQYF
DNA: TGTGCCACCAGACAGCGGGGGGGCCGATCCTACGAGCAGTACTTC

V: TRBV30
length: 14
J: TRBJ2-1
size: .
D: .
CDR3: CAYLRQGSYNEQFF
DNA: TGTGCCTACCTCCGGCAGGGCTCCTACAATGAGCAGTTCTTC

V: TRBV25-1
length: 16
J: TRBJ2-5
size: .
D: .
CDR3: CASSEIAGVELETQYF
DNA: TGTGCCAGCAGTGAAATCGCAGGGGTGGAGTTAGAGACCCAGTACTTC

V: TRBV29-1
length: 14
J: TRBJ2-5
size: once
D: TRBD1
CDR3: CSVDGQGAGETQYF
DNA: TGCAGCGTTGATGGACAGGGGGCGGGAGAGACCCAGTACTTC

V: TRBV5-4
length: 15
J: TRBJ2-5
size: .
D: .
CDR3: CASSPRAGKQETQYF
DNA: TGTGCCAGCAGCCCGAGGGCGGGGAAACAAGAGACCCAGTACTTC

V: TRBV29-1
length: 14
J: TRBJ1-1
size: .
D: TRBD1
CDR3: CSVEGTGDLPEAFF
DNA: TGCAGCGTTGAAGGGACAGGGGATTTGCCTGAAGCTTTCTTT

V: TRBV13
length: 15
J: TRBJ2-3
size: .
D: .
CDR3: CASSSTGYVGDTQYF
DNA: TGTGCCAGCAGTTCAACGGGATACGTGGGTGATACGCAGTATTTT

V: TRBV6-6
length: 13
J: TRBJ2-1
size: once
D: .
CDR3: CASRGGGSNEQFF
DNA: TGTGCCAGCAGAGGTGGGGGGTCCAATGAGCAGTTCTTC

V: TRBV28
length: 16
J: TRBJ1-2
size: .
D: TRBD1
CDR3: CASRSTGQGGNYGYTF
DNA: TGTGCCAGCAGATCCACGGGACAGGGGGGAAACTATGGCTACACCTTC

V: TRBV5-1
length: 16
J: TRBJ2-7
size: .
D: TRBD1
CDR3: CASSQTISGGKNEQYF
DNA: TGCGCCAGCAGCCAGACCATCTCAGGGGGAAAAAACGAGCAGTACTTC

V: TRBV18
length: 16
J: TRBJ1-1
size: once
D: .
CDR3: CASSPPSGRGNTEAFF
DNA: TGTGCCAGCTCACCACCGTCAGGGCGAGGGAACACTGAAGCTTTCTTT

V: TRBV3-1/TRBV3-2
length: 15
J: TRBJ1-6
size: .
D: .
CDR3: CASSQVMGPRSPLHF
DNA: TGTGCCAGCAGCCAAGTTATGGGCCCTCGGTCACCCCTCCACTTT

V: TRBV3-1/TRBV3-2
length: 13
J: TRBJ2-7
size: .
D: .
CDR3: CASSQDPWREQYF
DNA: TGTGCCAGCAGCCAAGATCCATGGCGGGAGCAGTACTTC

V: TRBV28
length: 14
J: TRBJ1-2
size: .
D: .
CDR3: CASSFVSPLWGYTF
DNA: TGTGCCAGCAGTTTTGTATCACCTCTATGGGGCTACACCTTC

V: TRBV5-1
length: 14
J: TRBJ2-1
size: .
D: TRBD2
CDR3: CASYGLAASNEQFF
DNA: TGCGCCAGCTACGGACTAGCGGCTTCCAATGAGCAGTTCTTC

V: TRBV5-5
length: 15
J: TRBJ1-3
size: few
D: .
CDR3: CASSLGQSSGNTIYF
DNA: TGTGCCAGCAGCTTGGGACAGAGCTCTGGAAACACCATATATTTT

V: TRBV4-2
length: 15
J: TRBJ2-2
size: .
D: .
CDR3: CASSQDPRRSGELFF
DNA: TGTGCCAGCAGCCAAGATCCTAGGAGGTCCGGGGAGCTGTTTTTT